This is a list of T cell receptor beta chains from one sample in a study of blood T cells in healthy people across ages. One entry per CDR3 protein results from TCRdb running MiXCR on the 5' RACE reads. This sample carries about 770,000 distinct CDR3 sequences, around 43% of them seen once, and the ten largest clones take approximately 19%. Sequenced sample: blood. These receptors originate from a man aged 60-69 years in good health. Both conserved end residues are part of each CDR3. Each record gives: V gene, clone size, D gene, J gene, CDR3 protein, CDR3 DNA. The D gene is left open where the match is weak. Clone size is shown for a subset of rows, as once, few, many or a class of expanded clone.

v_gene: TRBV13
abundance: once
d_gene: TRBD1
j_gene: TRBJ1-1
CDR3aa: CASSLVSVGGLDRAKEGDTEAFF
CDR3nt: TGTGCCAGCAGCTTGGTCTCGGTAGGAGGTTTGGACAGGGCGAAAGAAGGGGACACTGAAGCTTTCTTT

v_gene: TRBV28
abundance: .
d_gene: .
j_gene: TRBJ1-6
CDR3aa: CASSLGGHF
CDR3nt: TGTGCCAGCAGTTTGGGGGGCCACTTT

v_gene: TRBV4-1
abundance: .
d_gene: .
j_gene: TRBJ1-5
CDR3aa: CASSQDPILNSNQPQHF
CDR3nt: TGCGCCAGCAGCCAAGATCCGATCTTGAATAGCAATCAGCCCCAGCATTTT

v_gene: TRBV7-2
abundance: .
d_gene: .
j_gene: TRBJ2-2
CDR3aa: CASSKTGLTGELFF
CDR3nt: TGTGCCAGCAGCAAGACAGGACTCACCGGGGAGCTGTTTTTT

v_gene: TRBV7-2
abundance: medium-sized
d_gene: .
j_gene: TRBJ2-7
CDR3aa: CASSLTSSAGMPYEQYF
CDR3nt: TGTGCCAGCAGCTTAACATCTAGCGCTGGGATGCCCTACGAGCAGTACTTC

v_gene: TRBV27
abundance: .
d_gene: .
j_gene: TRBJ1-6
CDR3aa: CASRTIEGANSPLHF
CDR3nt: TGTGCCAGCAGGACGATAGAGGGCGCGAATTCACCCCTCCACTTT

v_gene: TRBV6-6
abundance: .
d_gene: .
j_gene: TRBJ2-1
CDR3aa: CASSYSNRVNEQFF
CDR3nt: TGTGCCAGCAGTTACTCGAACAGGGTGAATGAGCAGTTCTTC

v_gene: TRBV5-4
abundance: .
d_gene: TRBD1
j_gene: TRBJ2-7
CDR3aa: CASSSLTGGVHEQYF
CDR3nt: TGTGCCAGCAGCTCTTTGACAGGGGGCGTCCACGAGCAGTACTTC

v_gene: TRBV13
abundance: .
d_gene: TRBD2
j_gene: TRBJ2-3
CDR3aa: CASSPGTSGSADTQYF
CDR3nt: TGTGCCAGCAGCCCCGGTACTAGCGGGAGTGCAGATACGCAGTATTTT

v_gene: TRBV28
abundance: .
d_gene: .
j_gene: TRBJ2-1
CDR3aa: CASAEGGGRSYNEQFF
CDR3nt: TGTGCCAGCGCCGAGGGAGGGGGTCGATCCTACAATGAGCAGTTCTTC

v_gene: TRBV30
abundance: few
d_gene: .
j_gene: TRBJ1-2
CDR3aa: CAWSVIGGYGYTF
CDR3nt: TGTGCCTGGAGTGTTATCGGGGGCTATGGCTACACCTTC

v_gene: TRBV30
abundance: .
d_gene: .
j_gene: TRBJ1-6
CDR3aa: CAWSENSPLHF
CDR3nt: TGTGCCTGGAGCGAGAATTCACCCCTCCACTTT

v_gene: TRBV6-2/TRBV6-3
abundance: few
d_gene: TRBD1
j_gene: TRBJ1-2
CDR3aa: CASSTGQAGYTF
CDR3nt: TGTGCCAGCAGTACGGGACAGGCTGGCTACACCTTC

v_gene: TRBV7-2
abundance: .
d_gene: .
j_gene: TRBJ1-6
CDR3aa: CASSLSSIQYDSPLHF
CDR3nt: TGTGCCAGCAGCTTATCCTCCATACAATATGACTCACCCCTCCACTTT

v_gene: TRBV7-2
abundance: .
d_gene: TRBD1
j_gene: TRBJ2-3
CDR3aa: CASSLVRGPTDTQYF
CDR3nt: TGTGCCAGCAGCTTAGTCAGGGGGCCCACAGATACGCAGTATTTT

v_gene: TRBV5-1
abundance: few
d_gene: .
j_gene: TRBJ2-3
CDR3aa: CASQGQGTDTQYF
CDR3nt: TGCGCCAGCCAGGGGCAGGGCACAGATACGCAGTATTTT

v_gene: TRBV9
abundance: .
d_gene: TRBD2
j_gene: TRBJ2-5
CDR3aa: CASSISSGGAIRSGEQYF
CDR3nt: TGTGCCAGCAGTATTTCTAGCGGGGGGGCCATCAGAAGTGGTGAGCAGTACTTC

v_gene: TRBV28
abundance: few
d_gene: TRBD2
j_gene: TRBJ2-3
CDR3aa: CASSLGAGYAQYF
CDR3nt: TGTGCCAGCAGTTTAGGAGCGGGGTACGCCCAGTATTTT

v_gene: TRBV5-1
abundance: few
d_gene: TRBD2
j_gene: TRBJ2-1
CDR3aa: CASSDPAGGNEQFF
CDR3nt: TGCGCCAGCAGCGATCCAGCGGGGGGAAATGAGCAGTTCTTC

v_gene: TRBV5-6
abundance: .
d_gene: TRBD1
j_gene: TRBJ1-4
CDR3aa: CASSLEAQGGEKLFF
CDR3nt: TGTGCCAGCAGCTTGGAGGCACAGGGGGGTGAAAAACTGTTTTTT

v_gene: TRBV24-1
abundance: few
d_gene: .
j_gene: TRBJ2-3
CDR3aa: CATADQMALTDTQYF
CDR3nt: TGTGCCACCGCGGATCAGATGGCCCTCACAGATACGCAGTATTTT

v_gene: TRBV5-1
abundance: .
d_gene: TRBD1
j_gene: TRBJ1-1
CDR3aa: CASGRQGGVEAFF
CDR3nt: TGCGCCAGCGGCCGACAGGGAGGTGTTGAAGCTTTCTTT

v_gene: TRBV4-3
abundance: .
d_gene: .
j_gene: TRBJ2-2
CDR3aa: CASSQGAQRTGELFF
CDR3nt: TGCGCCAGCAGCCAAGGGGCGCAACGGACCGGGGAGCTGTTTTTT

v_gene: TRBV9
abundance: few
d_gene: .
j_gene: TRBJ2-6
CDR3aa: CASSGVGSGANVLTF
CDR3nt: TGTGCCAGCAGCGGAGTGGGCTCTGGGGCCAACGTCCTGACTTTC

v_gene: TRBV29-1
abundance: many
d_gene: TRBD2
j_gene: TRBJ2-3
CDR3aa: CSVWVGGADTQYF
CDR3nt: TGCAGCGTTTGGGTCGGGGGGGCAGATACGCAGTATTTT

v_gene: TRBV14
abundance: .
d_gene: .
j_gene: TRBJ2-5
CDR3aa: CASSRVGREQYF
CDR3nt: TGTGCCAGCAGCCGAGTAGGCCGGGAGCAGTACTTC

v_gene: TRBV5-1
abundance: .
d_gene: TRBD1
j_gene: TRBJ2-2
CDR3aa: CASWTGKATGELFF
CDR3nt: TGCGCCAGCTGGACAGGGAAGGCGACCGGGGAGCTGTTTTTT

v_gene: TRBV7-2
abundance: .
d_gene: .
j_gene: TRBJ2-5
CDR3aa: CASSRFGQQETQYF
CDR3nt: TGTGCCAGCAGTAGATTTGGACAGCAAGAGACCCAGTACTTC

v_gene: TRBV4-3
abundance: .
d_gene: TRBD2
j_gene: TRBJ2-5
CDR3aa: CASSHVRGGLQETQYF
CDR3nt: TGCGCCAGCAGCCATGTGCGGGGGGGGCTTCAAGAGACCCAGTACTTC

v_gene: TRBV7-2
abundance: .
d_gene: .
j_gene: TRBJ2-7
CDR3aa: CASSSRSSDYEQYF
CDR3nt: TGTGCCAGCAGCTCTAGGTCTAGCGACTACGAGCAGTACTTC

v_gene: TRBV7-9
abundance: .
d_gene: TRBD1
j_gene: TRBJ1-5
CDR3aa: CASSPEGAASSGQPQHF
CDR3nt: TGTGCCAGCAGCCCCGAGGGGGCAGCCAGTAGTGGTCAGCCCCAGCATTTT

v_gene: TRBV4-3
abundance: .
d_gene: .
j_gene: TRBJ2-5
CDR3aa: CASSHPGLVQYF
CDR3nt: TGCGCCAGCAGCCATCCTGGTTTGGTGCAGTACTTC

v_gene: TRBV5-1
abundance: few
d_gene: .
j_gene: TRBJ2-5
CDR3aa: CASSFWGNEQYF
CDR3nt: TGCGCCAGCAGCTTCTGGGGGAATGAGCAGTACTTC

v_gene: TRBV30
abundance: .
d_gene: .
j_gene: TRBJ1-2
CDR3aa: CAWSVPGVPNYGYTF
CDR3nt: TGTGCCTGGAGTGTACCTGGGGTGCCCAACTATGGCTACACCTTC

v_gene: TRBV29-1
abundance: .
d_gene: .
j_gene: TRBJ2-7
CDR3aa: CSVVLVRAQFEQYF
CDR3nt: TGCAGCGTTGTTCTCGTCCGGGCTCAATTTGAGCAGTACTTC

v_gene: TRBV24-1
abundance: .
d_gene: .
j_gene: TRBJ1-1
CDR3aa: CATSDRTNTEAFF
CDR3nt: TGTGCCACCAGTGACCGAACGAACACTGAAGCTTTCTTT

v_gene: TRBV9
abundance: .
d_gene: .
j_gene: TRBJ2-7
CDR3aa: CASSFHRDGGYEQYF
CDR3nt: TGTGCCAGCAGCTTCCACCGGGACGGAGGCTACGAGCAGTACTTC

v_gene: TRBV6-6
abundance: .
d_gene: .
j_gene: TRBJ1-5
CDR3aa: CASSNLDRPNQPQHF
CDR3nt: TGTGCCAGCAGTAACTTAGACAGGCCGAATCAGCCCCAGCATTTT

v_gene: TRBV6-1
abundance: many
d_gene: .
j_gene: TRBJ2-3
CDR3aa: CASTFRHTPTDTQYF
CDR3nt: TGTGCCAGCACGTTCAGACATACCCCCACAGATACGCAGTATTTT

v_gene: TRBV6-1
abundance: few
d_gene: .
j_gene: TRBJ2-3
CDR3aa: CASSVDRNTDTQYF
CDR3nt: TGTGCCAGCAGTGTGGACAGAAACACAGATACGCAGTATTTT

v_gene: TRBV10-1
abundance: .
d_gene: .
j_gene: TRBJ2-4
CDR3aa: CASSEPRVYGKNIQYF
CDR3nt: TGCGCCAGCAGTGAGCCGAGGGTATATGGCAAAAACATTCAGTACTTC

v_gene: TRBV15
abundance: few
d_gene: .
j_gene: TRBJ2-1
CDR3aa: CATSADWGSSYNEQFF
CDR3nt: TGTGCCACCAGCGCTGATTGGGGGAGCTCCTACAATGAGCAGTTCTTC

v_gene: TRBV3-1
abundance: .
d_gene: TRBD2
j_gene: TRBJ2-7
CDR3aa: CANSHSGTSGYYEQYF
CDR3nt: TGTGCCAACAGCCATTCTGGGACTAGCGGTTACTACGAGCAGTACTTC

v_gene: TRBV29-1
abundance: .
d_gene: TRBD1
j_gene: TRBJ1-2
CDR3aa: CSGRQGSGYTF
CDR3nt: TGCAGCGGCCGACAGGGCTCTGGCTACACCTTC

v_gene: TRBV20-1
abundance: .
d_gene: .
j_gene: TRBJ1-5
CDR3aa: CSASPALGNQPQHF
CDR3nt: TGCAGTGCGTCCCCGGCCTTGGGCAATCAGCCCCAGCATTTT

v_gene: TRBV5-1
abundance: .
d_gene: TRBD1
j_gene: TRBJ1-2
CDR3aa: CASSSGTAQKITF
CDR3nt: TGCGCCAGCAGCTCGGGGACAGCCCAGAAAATCACCTTC

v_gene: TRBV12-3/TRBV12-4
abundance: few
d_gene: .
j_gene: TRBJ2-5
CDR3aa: CASSLREGRETQYF
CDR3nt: TGTGCCAGCAGTTTACGGGAAGGGAGAGAGACCCAGTACTTC

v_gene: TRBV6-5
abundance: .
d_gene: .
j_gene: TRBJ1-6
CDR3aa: CASSAESPYNSPLHF
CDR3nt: TGTGCCAGCAGTGCCGAATCTCCTTATAATTCACCCCTCCACTTT

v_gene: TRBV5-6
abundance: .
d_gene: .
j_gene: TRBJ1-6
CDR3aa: CASSLSDRNNSPLHF
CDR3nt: TGTGCCAGCAGCTTATCTGACAGGAATAATTCACCCCTCCACTTT

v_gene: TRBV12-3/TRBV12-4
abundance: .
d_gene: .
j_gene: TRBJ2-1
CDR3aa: CASSLPTGITYNEQFF
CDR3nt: TGTGCCAGCAGTTTACCCACAGGGATTACTTACAATGAGCAGTTCTTC